This TCR beta chain was found in a study of blood T cell repertoires in COVID-19. Background on the study: Sample material is recorded as cDNA or gDNA derived from T cells, B-cell-depleted T cells, or PBMCs.

In the original workflow: From reference gene primer amplification, estimates of nucleated cell counts were derived. The method was immunoSEQ multiplex PCR; TCRdb's version includes in-frame clones alone and lacks a portion of them. That table gives V, J and clone size, and the DNA gave D and trimming. This table holds roughly 63,000 clones, 85% to 90% found once. CDR1 and CDR2 (germline): LGHNA, YSLEER. V trimming: 3 bases; J trimming: 6 bases; junction bases outside the gene matches: 9. This CDR3 spans 15 amino acids. This receptor was taken from a man between 60 and 70 years old with acute or convalescent COVID-19. The J gene is TRBJ1-2, the V gene TRBV4-3; TRBD1 matches at 8 bases. The sample was peripheral blood. CDR3 amino acids: CASSQDRVFSNGYTF. CDR3 bases: TGCGCCAGCAGCCAGGACAGGGTTTTTTCGAATGGCTACACCTTC.